This TCR beta chain was sequenced during a study of OX40 agonist ivuxolimab in advanced cancers. The wider study: Patients were treated with ivuxolimab, an agonistic anti-OX40 (CD134) antibody. Intravenous ivuxolimab at 0.01 to 10 mg/kg was given to patients every 2 weeks.

Only in-frame clones appear in the TCRdb table, and some are missing; sequencing was by immunoSEQ multiplex PCR. The profile shows around 83,000 clones, 90% to 95% of them singletons. The CDR3 covers 13 residues. Between the trimmed V and J ends, which lost 3 bases and 3 bases, there was a span of 8 bases. In germline, CDR1 is MDHEN, CDR2 SYDVKM. Patients with autoimmune history or systemic immunosuppression were excluded. Peripheral blood came from all dose cohorts at three timepoints. The receptor comes from an adult with an advanced solid tumor such as melanoma, head and neck, liver or kidney cancer. Sequences were derived from CD4+ or CD8+ T cells sorted from blood, sampled in a trial of the OX40 agonist ivuxolimab. The rearrangement uses TRBV28 and TRBJ1-1; weak D call: TRBD1 (5 bases). DNA of the CDR3: TGTGCCAGCAGTTTGTTGGGGGACACTGAAGCTTTCTTT. Translated: CASSLLGDTEAFF.